The 26 T cell receptor beta chains listed next were all sequenced from one sample in a study of cytomegalovirus exposure and HLA in healthy donors. The study ran its PCR with 60 Vbeta and 13 Jbeta primers. Sequencing used immunoSEQ multiplex PCR; TCRdb keeps in-frame clones, though not all of them. The sample yields 150,000 to 200,000 clones, more than 80% seen once. Sequencing was performed on PBMCs. Every receptor here comes from a boy between 10 and 17 years old in good health and CMV-seronegative.

This chain connects TRBV6-1 to TRBJ2-1; 14 positions agree with TRBD2. The V gene's germline CDR1 is MNHNS and CDR2 SASEGT. The CDR3 contains 15 residues. V shed 6 bases, J shed 4 bases, and the junction held 2 bases outside the gene matches. The CDR3 DNA sequence: TGTGCCAGCAGCGGACTAGCGGGGGGTTACAATGAGCAGTTCTTC. Protein: CASSGLAGGYNEQFF.

The gene calls are TRBV10-1 and TRBJ2-3; D perhaps matches TRBD2 (5 bases). This CDR3 spans 14 amino acids. V was clipped by 3 bases and J by 3 bases, with 10 bases between them. Germline assignment: CDR1 WNHNN and CDR2 SYGVQD (reference sequence). Written as DNA, the CDR3 is TGCGCCAGCAGTGAATGGGAGACTACAGATACGCAGTATTTT. As protein: CASSEWETTDTQYF.

The V and J genes are TRBV6-1 and TRBJ1-2, with TRBD1 matching over 8 bases. With 3 bases clipped from V and 0 bases from J, the junction kept 3 bases outside the gene matches. The CDR3 loop spans 15 amino acids. Germline loops: CDR1 MNHNS, CDR2 SASEGT. The CDR3 nucleotides are TGTGCCAGCAGTGAGGACAGGGAGTCTAACTATGGCTACACCTTC. This codes for CASSEDRESNYGYTF.

The chain recombines TRBV11-3 with TRBJ2-1; TRBD2 agrees at 9 bases. This CDR3 has 16 amino acids. Per the germline V gene, CDR1 is SGHNT and CDR2 is YENEEA. The J segment lost 11 bases and the V segment lost 5 bases, leaving 16 bases of the junction unmatched. The DNA of the CDR3 is TGTGCCAGCAGCGGGCGGGAGGGCCGCTTGGGGGAGAAGCAGTTCTTC. This encodes CASSGREGRLGEKQFF.

The chain couples TRBV4-1 to TRBJ2-1, with TRBD2 matching 14 bases. V shed 4 bases and J 4 bases; nucleotides not matched to a gene: 21. The CDR3 consists of 22 residues. Germline lookup yields CDR1 MGHRA and CDR2 YSYEKL. The CDR3 region has the DNA TGCGCCAGCAGCCGAGTGACTAGCGGGGGGGATTGGGGGAGGTATAATTACAATGAGCAGTTCTTC. Its translation is CASSRVTSGGDWGRYNYNEQFF.

Comments on this clone: The sample contains more than one DNA sequence encoding this CDR3. This chain uses TRBV27 with TRBJ1-2; D is ambiguous. Trimming shortened V by 3 bases and J by 2 bases, and 7 bases separated the two germline ends. The CDR3 is 13 amino acids. Germline CDR1 reads MNHEY; CDR2 reads SMNVEV (reference sequence). Written as DNA, the CDR3 is TGTGCCAGCAGTTTGGGCAGGAACTATGGCTACACCTTC. Amino acids: CASSLGRNYGYTF.

DNA for the CDR3: TGTGCCAGCAGCTTAAACCGGGGAGAGCAGTTCTTC. Translating it yields CASSLNRGEQFF. The chain employs TRBV7-2 and TRBJ2-1, with D maybe TRBD2 (5 bases). The germline gives CDR1 SGHTA, CDR2 FQGNSA. The CDR3 spans 12 residues. The V end was cut by 2 bases, the J end by 10 bases, with 9 bases between.

This clone was counted once. V gene TRBV11-2 combines with J gene TRBJ2-7; 7 bases align to TRBD2. After removal of 4 bases from V and 5 bases from J, the junction contained 11 bases not matched to a gene. Germline V lookup: CDR1 SGHAT, CDR2 FQNNGV. This CDR3 is 15 amino acids long. As DNA, the CDR3 is TGTGCCAGCAGCTGGCGGGGCGGGAGTGGAAACGAGCAGTACTTC. Translated: CASSWRGGSGNEQYF.

V usage is TRBV27 and J usage is TRBJ1-3, with D maybe TRBD1 (6 bases). The length of the CDR3 is 15 residues. The ends were cut back, 7 bases at V and 1 base at J, with 14 bases in the middle. The germline V gene has CDR1 MNHEY and CDR2 SMNVEV (reference sequence). The CDR3 region is CASTLPGTSGNTIYF. In DNA form, the CDR3 reads TGTGCCAGCACCCTCCCCGGGACATCTGGAAACACCATATATTTT.

This clone was seen only once. The J gene is TRBJ2-5, the V gene TRBV30; TRBD2 agrees at 12 bases. V dropped 4 bases and J dropped 4; count of bases not matched to a gene: 10. Germline V gene lookup returns CDR1 GTSNPN and CDR2 SVGIG (reference sequence). The length of the CDR3 is 16 residues. This CDR3 is CAWIRGLAGWGETQYF. CDR3 coding DNA: TGTGCCTGGATTAGAGGACTAGCGGGATGGGGAGAGACCCAGTACTTC.

V is TRBV29-1 and J is TRBJ2-7, with D perhaps TRBD1 (5 bases). The CDR3 loop spans 12 amino acids. Germline loops: CDR1 SQVTM, CDR2 ANQGSEA. Trimming removed 4 bases at V and 4 bases at J, with 11 bases between. This chain's CDR3 is CSVVVTAYEQYF. The CDR3 DNA reads as TGCAGCGTTGTGGTGACAGCTTACGAGCAGTACTTC.

The rearrangement joins TRBV27 to TRBJ1-1; D call uncertain. CDR1 MNHEY and CDR2 SMNVEV come from the germline V gene (reference sequence). The CDR3 length is 13 residues. The V end was cut by 1 base, the J end by 3 bases, with 6 bases between. CDR3: CASSLYSHTEAFF. In nucleotides, the CDR3 is TGTGCCAGCAGTTTATATAGTCACACTGAAGCTTTCTTT.

The CDR3 loop reads CASSFGTGVYEQYF. In DNA form, the CDR3 reads TGTGCCAGCAGTTTTGGGACAGGGGTCTACGAGCAGTACTTC. The V gene is TRBV27, the J gene TRBJ2-5, with 10 bases fitting TRBD1. Judging by the DNA end, TRBJ2-7 fits better; the J call may be wrong. From germline, CDR1 is MNHEY and CDR2 SMNVEV (reference sequence). The length of the CDR3 is 14 residues.

The chain is built from TRBV6-5 and TRBJ1-2; 10 bases agree with TRBD1. The CDR3 is made up of 14 amino acids. Trimming removed 5 bases from V and 2 bases from J; junction bases left unmatched: 2. Germline V CDR1 and CDR2: MNHEY, SVGAGI. The CDR3 coding sequence is TGTGCCAGCAGTGCGGGACAGGGGAACTATGGCTACACCTTC. Translated, it gives CASSAGQGNYGYTF.

The chain joins TRBV9 to TRBJ1-2, with D tentatively TRBD1 (6 bases). V lost 4 bases to trimming and J lost 8 bases, with 21 bases between them. Germline V CDR1 and CDR2: SGDLS, YYNGEE. This CDR3 is built from 15 residues. CDR3 amino acids: CASSPQIEGERGYTF. The CDR3 bases are TGTGCCAGCAGCCCCCAGATCGAGGGGGAAAGGGGCTACACCTTC.

This clone was detected once. The chain has TRBV7-2 and TRBJ1-2, with 8 bases matching TRBD1. Germline assignment: CDR1 SGHTA and CDR2 FQGNSA. V trimming: 7 bases; J trimming: 7 bases; junction bases outside the gene matches: 8. This CDR3 has 13 amino acids. DNA for the CDR3: TGTGCCAGCAACATTGACAGGGGTGGTGGCTACACCTTC. Translated: CASNIDRGGGYTF.

The chain employs TRBV5-5 and TRBJ2-1, with 12 bases matching TRBD1. The CDR3 has 15 amino acids. CDR1 is SGHKS, CDR2 YYEKEE, per germline (reference sequence). Trimming at V came to 5 bases and at J to 8 bases, leaving 8 bases not matched to a gene. CDR3 residues: CASRTGTGGGYEQFF. The CDR3 DNA sequence: TGTGCCAGCAGAACCGGGACAGGGGGCGGCTATGAGCAGTTCTTC. Based on the CDR3 plus reference TRBV5-5 and TRBJ2-1, the full variable domain is DAGVTQSPTHLIKTRGQQVTLRCSPISGHKSVSWYQQVLGQGPQFIFQYYEKEERGRGNFPDRFSARQFPNYSSELNVNALLLGDSALYLCASRTGTGGGYEQFFGPGTRLTVL.

The CDR3 here is CAWSDRDRTEAFF. DNA for the CDR3: TGTGCCTGGAGTGACAGAGACCGAACTGAAGCTTTCTTT. The J gene is TRBJ1-1, the V gene TRBV30, with D unclear. The CDR3 runs 13 residues. The V and J ends lost 1 base and 5 bases respectively, with 11 bases between them. Germline assignment: CDR1 GTSNPN and CDR2 SVGIG (reference sequence).

This chain links TRBV30 with TRBJ2-1; D is possibly TRBD1 or TRBD2 (6 bases each). This CDR3 comprises 13 residues. Trimming shortened V by 5 bases and J by 4 bases, and 12 bases separated the two germline ends. Germline lookup yields CDR1 GTSNPN and CDR2 SVGIG (reference sequence). The DNA of the CDR3 is TGTGCCTGGGGTGGGGGGCCTTACAATGAGCAGTTCTTC. It yields the protein CAWGGGPYNEQFF.

The CDR3 nucleotides read TGTGCCAGCAGCTTGTACAGTCTGAACACCGGGGAGCTGTTTTTT. It translates to CASSLYSLNTGELFF. The V call is TRBV5-6, the J call TRBJ2-2; the D is unclear. Germline V gene sequence: CDR1 SGHDT, CDR2 YYEEEE. V lost 1 base to trimming and J lost 1 base, with 8 bases between them. The CDR3 runs 15 residues.

This chain connects TRBV5-6 to TRBJ1-3; D possibly corresponds to TRBD1 (5 bases). This CDR3 is built from 15 residues. V was shortened by 4 bases and J by 0 bases, with 11 bases between the two germline ends. CDR1 is SGHDT, CDR2 YYEEEE, per germline. This CDR3 reads CASSRAGLSGNTIYF. As DNA, the CDR3 is TGTGCCAGCAGCCGGGCGGGGCTCTCTGGAAACACCATATATTTT.

This chain joins TRBV27 and TRBJ2-7, with TRBD1 matching over 7 bases. The ends lost 2 bases at V and 2 bases at J; junction bases unmatched: 3. Germline values: CDR1 MNHEY, CDR2 SMNVEV (reference sequence). The CDR3 covers 14 residues. In DNA, the CDR3 is TGTGCCAGCAGTTTAAGGACAGGAACCTACGAGCAGTACTTC. Translated: CASSLRTGTYEQYF.

The chain uses TRBV19 and TRBJ2-2; TRBD2 agrees at 9 bases. The CDR3 covers 15 residues. Germline V lookup: CDR1 LNHDA, CDR2 SQIVND (reference sequence). The ends lost 3 bases at V and 3 bases at J; junction bases unmatched: 2. The CDR3 loop is CASSITSGHTGELFF. CDR3 nucleotide sequence: TGTGCCAGTAGTATTACTAGCGGGCACACCGGGGAGCTGTTTTTT.

The chain employs TRBV5-8 and TRBJ1-5; maybe TRBD1 (5 bases). Germline CDR1 SGHTS, CDR2 YDEGEE. The CDR3 runs to 15 residues. V lost 4 bases, J lost 5 bases, and 16 bases lay in between. The CDR3 region has the DNA TGTGCCAGCAGCCTCTTGCGGGGGTCAGATCAGCCCCAGCATTTT. It codes for CASSLLRGSDQPQHF.

The DNA for the CDR3 is TGTGCCAGCAGCACTGGGAGCGTCACTGAAGCTTTCTTT. This sequence encodes CASSTGSVTEAFF. The gene calls are TRBV7-8 and TRBJ1-1; D is unclear. This CDR3 is built from 13 residues. Germline V gene lookup returns CDR1 SGHVS and CDR2 FQNEAQ. V was pared by 5 bases and J by 4 bases, with 11 bases between. Full variable domain (outside the CDR3, taken from reference TRBV7-8 and TRBJ1-1): GAGVSQSPRYKVAKRGQDVALRCDPISGHVSLFWYQQALGQGPEFLTYFQNEAQLDKSGLPSDRFFAERPEGSVSTLKIQRTQQEDSAVYLCASSTGSVTEAFFGQGTRLTVV.

Turning to this clone: Other DNA sequences of this sample code for an identical CDR3. V gene TRBV9 combines with J gene TRBJ1-1; no clear D gene. V gave up 4 bases and J gave up 2 bases, with 12 bases separating them. The CDR3 runs 14 residues. Germline CDR1 SGDLS, CDR2 YYNGEE. This chain's CDR3 is CASSPRTGNTEAFF. In nucleotides, the CDR3 is TGTGCCAGCAGCCCCCGGACGGGAAACACTGAAGCTTTCTTT.